The rows below give T cell receptor beta chains drawn from one sample of a study of human T cells and chemical hapten exposure. TCRdb reprocessed the RACE reads with MiXCR, giving one entry per CDR3 protein. The table lists over 150,000 distinct CDR3 sequences, 25% to 35% of them singletons. Sequencing used whole blood, obtained in connection with sensitization to the hapten diphenylcyclopropenone (DPC). These receptors all come from a woman under 30 with alopecia areata. Some clones in this sample may be carry-over from other donors' samples. The CDR3 runs from the conserved cysteine through the conserved F or W. A D gene is named only where the DNA matches it firmly. Clone size is stated in some rows and not others, as once, few, many or a class when expanded.

CDR3 DNA	CDR3 protein	V gene	clone size	D gene	J gene
TGTGCCAGCAGCGGCAGGGTCGTTGACTATGGCTACACCTTC	CASSGRVVDYGYTF	TRBV9	NA	NA	TRBJ1-2
TGCAGCGTTGAGAGGGGACTAGCGGGAGTTGGTGAGCAGTTCTTC	CSVERGLAGVGEQFF	TRBV29-1	NA	TRBD2	TRBJ2-1
TGTGCCAGCAGCCAAGATCTGGGGTACGAGCAGTACTTC	CASSQDLGYEQYF	TRBV4-2	many	NA	TRBJ2-7
TGTGCCAGCAGCTTAGCACCGGACGGATTTAATGAAAAACTGTTTTTT	CASSLAPDGFNEKLFF	TRBV7-9	many	NA	TRBJ1-4
TGCGCCAGCAGCCTAGACAGCGCGAACACTGAAGCTTTCTTT	CASSLDSANTEAFF	TRBV5-1	NA	NA	TRBJ1-1
TGTGCCAGCTCACCACGGACAGGGGCCCTTTCTGGGGCCAACGTCCTGACTTTC	CASSPRTGALSGANVLTF	TRBV18	few	TRBD1	TRBJ2-6
TGCGCCAGCAGCCTCATAGACAGGGTGGGTAAAAAACTGTTTTTT	CASSLIDRVGKKLFF	TRBV4-1	NA	TRBD1	TRBJ1-4
TGCAGCGCTCAGGGGGCGAGATCCTACGAGCAGTACTTC	CSAQGARSYEQYF	TRBV29-1	NA	TRBD1	TRBJ2-7
TGCAGTGCTGAACCCGGGACAGGGGGTTACGAGCAGTACTTC	CSAEPGTGGYEQYF	TRBV20-1	few	TRBD1	TRBJ2-7
TGTGCCAGCAGCCCAAATCTAGAGACCCAGTACTTC	CASSPNLETQYF	TRBV7-6	many	NA	TRBJ2-5
TGTGCCAGCAGTGCTCGGCTCATGGGGTTCCACTTT	CASSARLMGFHF	TRBV2	NA	NA	TRBJ1-6
TGTGCCAGCAGCGCCCGACAGGGCCTGCCTAATGAAAAACTGTTTTTT	CASSARQGLPNEKLFF	TRBV7-8	NA	TRBD1	TRBJ1-4
TGTGCCAGCGCCAGGCCGGGACACGGCTACGAGCAGTACTTC	CASARPGHGYEQYF	TRBV27	NA	NA	TRBJ2-7
TGCGCCAGCAGCCCGCAGGGGGCAGCCGGGGAAGCTTTCTTT	CASSPQGAAGEAFF	TRBV5-1	NA	TRBD1	TRBJ1-1
TGTGCCAGCAAACCTTCGGACAGTACAGAGACCCAGTACTTC	CASKPSDSTETQYF	TRBV28	few	NA	TRBJ2-5
TGCAGCGCTGGGACAGCTCAAGGGCGCACTGAAGCTTTCTTT	CSAGTAQGRTEAFF	TRBV29-1	NA	TRBD1	TRBJ1-1
TGTGCCAGCAGTGTAAGCGGCTACAATGAGCAGTTCTTC	CASSVSGYNEQFF	TRBV6-4	few	NA	TRBJ2-1
TGTGCCAGCAGTTCCGGGGGCACTGAAGCTTTCTTT	CASSSGGTEAFF	TRBV6-2/TRBV6-3	NA	NA	TRBJ1-1
TGCAGTGCTGACGTGTGGGCGGGAAGAGTAAATGAGCAGTTCTTC	CSADVWAGRVNEQFF	TRBV20-1	NA	NA	TRBJ2-1
TGTGCCACCAGTACGCCCGCGGGCGGGGAGATCTCCTACAATGAGCAGTTCTTC	CATSTPAGGEISYNEQFF	TRBV24-1	NA	NA	TRBJ2-1
TGCGCCAGCAGCTTGTTCAGGGGGGAAGATACGCAGTATTTT	CASSLFRGEDTQYF	TRBV5-1	NA	NA	TRBJ2-3
TGTGCCAGCAGGTGGGACAGGGGGCACACCGGGGAGCTGTTTTTT	CASRWDRGHTGELFF	TRBV6-2/TRBV6-3	many	TRBD1	TRBJ2-2
TGTGCCAGCAGCCCCTCAGGGTTAACAGATACGCAGTATTTT	CASSPSGLTDTQYF	TRBV7-6	NA	NA	TRBJ2-3
TGTGCCAGCAGGGCCAGGGAGGCCAAAAACATTCAGTACTTC	CASRAREAKNIQYF	TRBV2	few	NA	TRBJ2-4